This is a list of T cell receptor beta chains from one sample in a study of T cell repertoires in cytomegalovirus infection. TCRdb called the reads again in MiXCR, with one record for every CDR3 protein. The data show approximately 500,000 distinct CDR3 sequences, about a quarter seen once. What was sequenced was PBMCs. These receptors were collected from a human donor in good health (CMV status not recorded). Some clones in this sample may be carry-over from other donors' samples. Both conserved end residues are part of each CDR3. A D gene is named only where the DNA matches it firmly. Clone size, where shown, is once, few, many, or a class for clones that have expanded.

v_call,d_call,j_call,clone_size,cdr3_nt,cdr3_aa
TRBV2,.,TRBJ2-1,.,TGTGCCAGCAGCATGATGAGCTCCTACAATGAGCAGTTCTTC,CASSMMSSYNEQFF
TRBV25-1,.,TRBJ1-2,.,TGTGCCAGCAGCCATCTGGACCGGTTGGGTTTTAACTATGGCTACACCTTC,CASSHLDRLGFNYGYTF
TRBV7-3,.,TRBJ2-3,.,TGTGCCAGCAGCTTATCAGGGACACTGGATACGCAGTATTTT,CASSLSGTLDTQYF
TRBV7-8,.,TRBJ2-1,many,TGTGCCAGCGGTCACAATGAGCAGTTCTTC,CASGHNEQFF
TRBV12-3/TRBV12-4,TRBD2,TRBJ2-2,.,TGTGCCAGCAGTTTAAATTGGCGGGAGGGTTACACCGGGGAGCTGTTTTTT,CASSLNWREGYTGELFF
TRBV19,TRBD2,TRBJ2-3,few,TGTGCCAGTAGTTCAGCGGGAAGCACAGATACGCAGTATTTT,CASSSAGSTDTQYF
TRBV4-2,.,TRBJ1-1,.,TGTGCCAGCAGCCAAGAAAGGTCGTCGGGCACTGAAGCTTTCTTT,CASSQERSSGTEAFF
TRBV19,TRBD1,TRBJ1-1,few,TGTGCCAGTAATACAGACGCAAGACAGGGCTGGGTGAACACTGAAGCTTTCTTT,CASNTDARQGWVNTEAFF
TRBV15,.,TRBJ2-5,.,TGTGCCACCAGCAGAGATCCTGGGCCCACGGAGACCCAGTACTTC,CATSRDPGPTETQYF
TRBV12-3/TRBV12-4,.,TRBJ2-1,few,TGTGCCAGCAGTCATGACAACAATGAGCAGTTCTTC,CASSHDNNEQFF
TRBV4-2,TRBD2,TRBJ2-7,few,TGTGCCAGCAGCCAGGCTAGCGGCTACGAGCAGTACTTC,CASSQASGYEQYF
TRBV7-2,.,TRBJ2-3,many,TGTGCCAGCAGCTTAGCGCGTTCCGGCGGCGATACGCAGTATTTT,CASSLARSGGDTQYF
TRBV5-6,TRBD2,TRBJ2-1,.,TGTGCCAGCAGAAAGGCTAGCGGGTTCTACAATGAGCAGTTCTTC,CASRKASGFYNEQFF
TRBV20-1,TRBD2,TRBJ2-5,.,TGCAGTGCTAGAGATTCTTTGACTAGCGGGAGAAGGTCGGAGACCCAGTACTTC,CSARDSLTSGRRSETQYF